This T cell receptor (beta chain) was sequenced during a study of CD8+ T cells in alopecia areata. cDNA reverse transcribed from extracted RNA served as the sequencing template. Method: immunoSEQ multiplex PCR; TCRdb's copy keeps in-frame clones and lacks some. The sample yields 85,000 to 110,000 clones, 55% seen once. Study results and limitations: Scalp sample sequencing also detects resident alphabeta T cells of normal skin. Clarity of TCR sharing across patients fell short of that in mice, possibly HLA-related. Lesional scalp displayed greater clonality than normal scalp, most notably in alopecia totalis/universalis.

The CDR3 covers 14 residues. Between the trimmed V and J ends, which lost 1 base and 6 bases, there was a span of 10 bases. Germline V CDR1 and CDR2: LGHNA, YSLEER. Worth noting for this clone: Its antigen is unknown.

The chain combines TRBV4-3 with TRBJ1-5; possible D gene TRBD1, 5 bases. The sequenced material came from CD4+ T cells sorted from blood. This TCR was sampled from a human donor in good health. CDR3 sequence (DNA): TGCGCCAGCAGCCAAGTCTCCAGGGCTCAGCCCCAGCATTTT. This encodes CASSQVSRAQPQHF.